The 32 T cell receptor beta chains presented below share a single source sample, sequenced in a study of vaccination effects on CD4 cells after COVID-19. What these receptors recognize is not known. Data came from immunoSEQ multiplex PCR; TCRdb stores just in-frame clones and leaves some out. The data hold roughly 20,000 clones, with about 69% observed a single time. With the ViraFEST assay, the study expanded antigen-specific CD4+ T cells using viral peptide pools, then sequenced them. Once cultured for roughly ten days, the cells underwent separation to obtain CD4+ T cells. The study found no prior SARS-CoV-2 infection in the vaccine recipients, who tested negative for nucleocapsid antibodies. Sequences were derived from CD4+ T cells from PBMCs cultured with HCoV-NL63 spike peptides, sampled before COVID-19 vaccination. These receptors all come from a human donor who received a COVID-19 vaccine.

The chain carries TRBV5-6 and TRBJ1-6; 8 positions agree with TRBD1. The CDR3 is 18 residues long. Unmatched junction bases numbered 16, after V lost 4 bases and J lost 7 bases. Germline V gives CDR1 SGHDT, CDR2 YYEEEE. Here the CDR3 DNA reads TGTGCCAGCAGCAGCACCGGGACAGGTTTATCTGGAAATTCACCCCTCCACTTT. Residues: CASSSTGTGLSGNSPLHF.

V gene TRBV19 combines with J gene TRBJ2-3, with a weak D call TRBD1 (6 bases). Trimming took 5 bases from V and 1 from J, leaving 10 bases between them. Germline V gene sequence: CDR1 LNHDA, CDR2 SQIVND (reference sequence). The CDR3 covers 14 residues. Here the CDR3 reads CASSQGTGTDTQYF. The CDR3 DNA sequence: TGTGCCAGTAGTCAGGGGACGGGCACAGATACGCAGTATTTT. Complete variable domain (other parts from reference TRBV19 and TRBJ2-3): DGGITQSPKYLFRKEGQNVTLSCEQNLNHDAMYWYRQDPGQGLRLIYYSQIVNDFQKGDIAEGYSVSREKKESFPLTVTSAQKNPTAFYLCASSQGTGTDTQYFGPGTRLTVL.

This clone was picked up one time. The V and J genes are TRBV4-2 and TRBJ2-5; no reliable D call. Germline V gene sequence: CDR1 LGHNA, CDR2 YNFKEQ. V was clipped by 4 bases and J by 5 bases, with 20 bases between them. The CDR3 totals 16 residues. The CDR3 bases are TGTGCCAGCAGCCGAACCTCACCGGCCAGTACGGAGACCCAGTACTTC. Translation: CASSRTSPASTETQYF.

This chain links TRBV19 with TRBJ1-2; maybe TRBD1 (6 bases). The ends were cut back, 4 bases at V and 5 bases at J, with 14 bases in the middle. Per germline, CDR1 LNHDA and CDR2 SQIVND (reference sequence). The CDR3 sequence is 14 residues long. The CDR3 DNA follows: TGTGCCAGTAGTACCCCGGGACAACCTTATGGCTACACCTTC. Amino acids: CASSTPGQPYGYTF.

The V and J genes are TRBV2 and TRBJ2-7; 7 bases align to TRBD1. The V gene's germline CDR1 is SNHLY and CDR2 FYNNEI. After removal of 7 bases from V and 4 bases from J, the junction contained 4 bases not matched to a gene. The CDR3 totals 12 residues. CDR3 in amino acids: CASKGQSYEQYF. The CDR3, as DNA: TGTGCCAGCAAGGGACAGTCGTACGAGCAGTACTTC.

In this sample, this clone turned up once. The gene calls are TRBV9 and TRBJ2-7; the D call may be TRBD1 or TRBD2 (5 bases each). Trimming took off 3 bases at V and 6 bases at J, with 19 bases between the two ends. This CDR3 has 15 residues. The germline V gene has CDR1 SGDLS and CDR2 YYNGEE. CDR3 region: CASSARDPYSGEQYF. The DNA for the CDR3 is TGTGCCAGCAGCGCCCGGGACCCTTATTCGGGCGAGCAGTACTTC.

The chain links TRBV18 to TRBJ1-5; possibly TRBD1 for D (6 bases). Trimming stripped 6 bases from V and 7 bases from J, with 13 bases between. The CDR3 length is 13 residues. Germline V CDR1 and CDR2: KGHSH, LQKENI. CDR3 bases: TGTGCCAGCTCGCAGGGGACGGAGCAGCCCCAGCATTTT. It translates to CASSQGTEQPQHF. The variable domain in full, with the rest retrieved from reference TRBV18 and TRBJ1-5, is NAGVMQNPRHLVRRRGQEARLRCSPMKGHSHVYWYRQLPEEGLKFMVYLQKENIIDESGMPKERFSAEFPKEGPSILRIQQVVRGDSAAYFCASSQGTEQPQHFGDGTRLSIL.

The chain is built from TRBV4-3 and TRBJ2-7, with TRBD1 identical over 7 bases. Germline V gene sequence: CDR1 LGHNA, CDR2 YSLEER. The V gene end was trimmed by 3 bases and the J gene end by 2 bases; junction bases not matched to a gene: 7. The CDR3 totals 15 residues. The CDR3, as DNA: TGCGCCAGCAGCCAGTATCAGGGGGATACCTACGAGCAGTACTTC. It encodes CASSQYQGDTYEQYF.

The genes are TRBV19 and TRBJ2-7; TRBD1 or TRBD2 may be the D gene (5 bases each). Germline CDR1 reads LNHDA; CDR2 reads SQIVND (reference sequence). With 5 bases removed from V and 5 bases from J, the gap between germline ends came to 19 bases. The CDR3 has 15 residues. The CDR3 here is CASSPEGTVWNEQYF. The CDR3 coding sequence is TGTGCCAGTAGTCCAGAGGGGACGGTGTGGAACGAGCAGTACTTC.

The gene calls are TRBV19 and TRBJ2-7; TRBD1 matches 10 bases. Germline V gives CDR1 LNHDA, CDR2 SQIVND (reference sequence). The V segment lost 6 bases and the J segment 0 bases; nucleotides outside the gene matches: 8. This CDR3 comprises 16 residues. In DNA form, the CDR3 reads TGTGCCAGTAGCTCTCTGTGGACAGGGGGCTCCTACGAGCAGTACTTC. This encodes CASSSLWTGGSYEQYF.

This chain links TRBV5-4 with TRBJ2-1; no clear D. Per the germline V gene, CDR1 is SGHNT and CDR2 is YYREEE (reference sequence). The CDR3 totals 13 residues. V was trimmed by 4 bases and J by 5 bases, leaving 10 bases between them. The DNA for the CDR3 is TGTGCCAGCAGCGTCCCGGCAGACAATGAGCAGTTCTTC. Amino acid sequence: CASSVPADNEQFF.

The rearrangement uses TRBV6-1 and TRBJ1-6; 9 bases line up with TRBD1. Germline V lookup: CDR1 MNHNS, CDR2 SASEGT. This CDR3 spans 15 amino acids. Trimming took 2 bases from V and 9 from J; bases not matched to a gene: 5. The CDR3 DNA reads as TGTGCCAGCAGTGAACTCGGGACAGGGAGTTCACCCCTCCACTTT. Translated, it gives CASSELGTGSSPLHF.

V is TRBV18 and J is TRBJ1-1; 8 bases fit TRBD1. V was clipped by 2 bases and J by 2 bases; unmatched bases: 1. Germline V gene data show CDR1 as KGHSH and CDR2 as LQKENI. The CDR3 is 14 residues long. DNA for the CDR3: TGTGCCAGCTCACCAACAGGGGGAAACACTGAAGCTTTCTTT. Translating it yields CASSPTGGNTEAFF. Complete variable domain (other parts from reference TRBV18 and TRBJ1-1): NAGVMQNPRHLVRRRGQEARLRCSPMKGHSHVYWYRQLPEEGLKFMVYLQKENIIDESGMPKERFSAEFPKEGPSILRIQQVVRGDSAAYFCASSPTGGNTEAFFGQGTRLTVV.

This clone has only a few counts. The rearrangement joins TRBV7-2 to TRBJ1-2; perhaps TRBD1 as D (5 bases). Per the germline V gene, CDR1 is SGHTA and CDR2 is FQGNSA. The germline V and J ends were trimmed by 7 bases and 4 bases, with 16 bases remaining between them. The CDR3 extends over 14 amino acids. CDR3 bases: TGTGCCAGCACCCTCACGGGTACAGGCTATGGCTACACCTTC. Translating it yields CASTLTGTGYGYTF.

The chain employs TRBV5-4 and TRBJ2-2; D possibly matches TRBD1 or TRBD2 (6 bases each). This CDR3 comprises 15 residues. Germline V gene sequence: CDR1 SGHNT, CDR2 YYREEE (reference sequence). V dropped 0 bases and J dropped 5 bases, with 11 bases sitting between them. CDR3 nucleotide sequence: TGTGCCAGCAGCTTGGGTAGGGGGGAAACCGGGGAGCTGTTTTTT. Translating gives CASSLGRGETGELFF. The whole variable domain, filled in from reference TRBV5-4 and TRBJ2-2, reads ETGVTQSPTHLIKTRGQQVTLRCSSQSGHNTVSWYQQALGQGPQFIFQYYREEENGRGNFPPRFSGLQFPNYSSELNVNALELDDSALYLCASSLGRGETGELFFGEGSRLTVL.

The V and J genes are TRBV28 and TRBJ2-7; D not certain. V lost 4 bases, J lost 4 bases, and 8 bases lay in between. The germline gives CDR1 MDHEN, CDR2 SYDVKM. This CDR3 contains 12 residues. This CDR3 is CASSSDEYEQYF. In DNA form, the CDR3 reads TGTGCCAGCAGTTCGGACGAATACGAGCAGTACTTC.

The chain links TRBV30 to TRBJ1-2; the D gene is possibly TRBD1 (6 bases). The V gene's germline CDR1 is GTSNPN and CDR2 SVGIG (reference sequence). V was trimmed by 3 bases and J by 8 bases, leaving 10 bases between them. The CDR3 loop spans 11 amino acids. The CDR3 reads CAWSSGVGYTF. The CDR3 DNA sequence: TGTGCCTGGAGCTCAGGGGTCGGCTACACCTTC.

V usage is TRBV28 and J usage is TRBJ1-6, with D uncertain. Germline V gene data show CDR1 as MDHEN and CDR2 as SYDVKM. The CDR3 extends over 13 amino acids. With 7 bases removed from V and 7 bases from J, the gap between germline ends came to 11 bases. CDR3 protein: CASKGSRNSPLHF. The CDR3 nucleotides read TGTGCCAGCAAGGGTTCTCGGAATTCACCCCTCCACTTT.

The gene calls are TRBV4-3 and TRBJ1-2; TRBD1 agrees at 7 bases. Germline CDR1 and CDR2: LGHNA and YSLEER. This CDR3 spans 15 amino acids. The V segment lost 0 bases and the J segment 4 bases; nucleotides outside the gene matches: 5. The CDR3 nucleotides read TGCGCCAGCAGCCAAGAACAGGGGAGGGCCTATGGCTACACCTTC. As protein: CASSQEQGRAYGYTF.

The gene calls are TRBV12-5 and TRBJ2-2; D is perhaps TRBD2 (6 bases). Trimming cost V 6 bases and J 6 bases, with 8 bases left between them. CDR1 is LGHNT and CDR2 is FRNRAP in the germline V gene. The CDR3 is 12 amino acids. The CDR3 DNA follows: TGTGCTAGTGGCGGGGGAGCCGGGGAGCTGTTTTTT. Translated, it gives CASGGGAGELFF.

The CDR3, as DNA: TGTGCTAGTTCGGGGAGCGGGGGACAAGAGACCCAGTACTTC. This translates into CASSGSGGQETQYF. This chain links TRBV7-7 with TRBJ2-5, with 8 nucleotides matching TRBD2. CDR1 and CDR2 from the germline V gene are SSHAT and FNYEAQ (reference sequence). There are 14 residues in the CDR3.

The chain is built from TRBV6-1 and TRBJ2-7; unclear D gene. From germline, CDR1 is MNHNS and CDR2 SASEGT. V gave up 0 bases and J gave up 3 bases, with 15 bases separating them. CDR3 size: 16 residues. This chain's CDR3 is CASSEAELQSVYEQYF. The DNA for the CDR3 is TGTGCCAGCAGTGAAGCGGAACTCCAGTCTGTCTACGAGCAGTACTTC.

The chain has TRBV5-6 and TRBJ1-2, with TRBD1 matching over 10 bases. V shed 5 bases, J shed 5 bases, and the junction held 9 bases outside the gene matches. CDR1 and CDR2 from the germline V gene are SGHDT and YYEEEE. CDR3 length: 15 amino acids. The CDR3 loop reads CASRPGQGSWYGYTF. The CDR3 DNA reads as TGTGCCAGCAGGCCGGGACAGGGGTCTTGGTATGGCTACACCTTC.

The gene calls are TRBV18 and TRBJ1-1; D uncertain. V lost 3 bases to trimming and J lost 8 bases, with 10 bases between them. CDR1 and CDR2 from the germline V gene are KGHSH and LQKENI. The CDR3 totals 12 residues. The CDR3 bases are TGTGCCAGCTCACCCCAATCCCTCGAAGCTTTCTTT. Its protein is CASSPQSLEAFF.

The sample holds one count of this clone. The chain joins TRBV5-5 to TRBJ2-5; D tentatively reads TRBD1 or TRBD2 (5 bases each). The CDR3 runs 15 residues. Germline CDR1 reads SGHKS; CDR2 reads YYEKEE (reference sequence). V dropped 2 bases and J dropped 5 bases, with 16 bases sitting between them. This chain's CDR3 is CASSFRDPLGETQYF. CDR3 in DNA: TGTGCCAGCAGCTTCCGGGACCCCTTGGGGGAGACCCAGTACTTC.

The J gene is TRBJ2-7, the V gene TRBV6-5, with 11 positions matching TRBD2. After removal of 6 bases from V and 2 bases from J, the junction contained 3 bases not matched to a gene. The CDR3 extends over 14 amino acids. Germline CDR1 MNHEY, CDR2 SVGAGI. The CDR3 coding sequence is TGTGCCAGCAGAAGGACTAGCGGGCCCTACGAGCAGTACTTC. Protein sequence: CASRRTSGPYEQYF.

The rearrangement links TRBV28 to TRBJ2-5; D remains ambiguous. Per germline, CDR1 MDHEN and CDR2 SYDVKM. This CDR3 is 13 amino acids long. Between the trimmed V and J ends, which lost 6 bases and 5 bases, there was a span of 13 bases. The CDR3 nucleotides read TGTGCCAGCAGCACCCAATCCCCCGAGACCCAGTACTTC. It codes for CASSTQSPETQYF. The full variable domain, its missing parts supplied by reference TRBV28 and TRBJ2-5, is DVKVTQSSRYLVKRTGEKVFLECVQDMDHENMFWYRQDPGLGLRLIYFSYDVKMKEKGDIPEGYSVSREKKERFSLILESASTNQTSMYLCASSTQSPETQYFGPGTRLLVL.

The chain uses TRBV9 and TRBJ2-1; unclear D gene. Trimming removed 0 bases from V and 5 bases from J, with 6 bases in between. This CDR3 has 13 residues. The germline V gene encodes CDR1 SGDLS and CDR2 YYNGEE. Here the CDR3 reads CASSVDYHNEQFF. Written as DNA, the CDR3 is TGTGCCAGCAGCGTAGATTACCACAATGAGCAGTTCTTC.

This chain uses TRBV25-1 with TRBJ1-1, with 7 positions matching TRBD1. CDR1 is MGHDK, CDR2 SYGVNS, per germline. V shed 6 bases and J 0 bases; nucleotides not matched to a gene: 4. This CDR3 has 14 amino acids. The CDR3 here is CASRETGLNTEAFF. The CDR3 nucleotides are TGTGCCAGCAGGGAGACAGGGTTGAACACTGAAGCTTTCTTT.

A few counts support this clone. Other DNA sequences within the sample encode an identical CDR3. V gene TRBV3-1 (or the pseudogene TRBV3-2) combines with J gene TRBJ2-7; 9 bases agree with TRBD1. This CDR3 comprises 16 residues. V shed 6 bases and J 1 base; nucleotides not matched to a gene: 10. The germline V gene encodes CDR1 LGHDT and CDR2 YNNKEL (reference sequence). The CDR3 region is CASSQSAGTGSYEQYF. The DNA for the CDR3 is TGTGCCAGCAGTCAGAGCGCCGGGACAGGGTCCTACGAGCAGTACTTC.

This clone was picked up a small number of times. CDR3 sequence: CASSLAGGQGAGGYTF. CDR3 DNA: TGTGCCAGCAGCTTAGCTGGCGGGCAGGGGGCCGGTGGCTACACCTTC. This chain links TRBV7-9 with TRBJ1-2; TRBD1 agrees at 8 bases. J gave up 7 bases and V 0 bases, and 10 bases lay outside the gene matches. The germline V gene encodes CDR1 SEHNR and CDR2 FQNEAQ (reference sequence). CDR3 length: 16 amino acids. The complete variable domain, with remaining parts taken from reference TRBV7-9 and TRBJ1-2, reads DTGVSQNPRHKITKRGQNVTFRCDPISEHNRLYWYRQTLGQGPEFLTYFQNEAQLEKSRLLSDRFSAERPKGSFSTLEIQRTEQGDSAMYLCASSLAGGQGAGGYTFGSGTRLTVV.

V usage is TRBV6-5 and J usage is TRBJ1-2; D call uncertain. In germline, CDR1 is MNHEY, CDR2 SVGAGI. The CDR3 has 12 residues. The V and J ends lost 7 bases and 3 bases respectively, with 9 bases between them. CDR3 sequence reads: CASMQWDYGYTF. The CDR3 DNA is TGTGCCAGCATGCAGTGGGACTATGGCTACACCTTC.